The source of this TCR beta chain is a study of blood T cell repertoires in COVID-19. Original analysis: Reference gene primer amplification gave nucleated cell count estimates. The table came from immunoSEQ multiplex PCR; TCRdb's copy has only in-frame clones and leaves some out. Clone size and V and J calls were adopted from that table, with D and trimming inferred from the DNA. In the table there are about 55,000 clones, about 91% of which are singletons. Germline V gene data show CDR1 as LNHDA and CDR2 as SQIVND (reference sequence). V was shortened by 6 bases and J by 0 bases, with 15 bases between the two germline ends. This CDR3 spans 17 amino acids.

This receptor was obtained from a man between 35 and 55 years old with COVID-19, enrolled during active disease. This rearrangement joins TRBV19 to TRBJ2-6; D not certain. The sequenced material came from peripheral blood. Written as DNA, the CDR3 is TGTGCCAGTAGCTTAGCACCCCTCACCTCTGGGGCCAACGTCCTGACTTTC. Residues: CASSLAPLTSGANVLTF.